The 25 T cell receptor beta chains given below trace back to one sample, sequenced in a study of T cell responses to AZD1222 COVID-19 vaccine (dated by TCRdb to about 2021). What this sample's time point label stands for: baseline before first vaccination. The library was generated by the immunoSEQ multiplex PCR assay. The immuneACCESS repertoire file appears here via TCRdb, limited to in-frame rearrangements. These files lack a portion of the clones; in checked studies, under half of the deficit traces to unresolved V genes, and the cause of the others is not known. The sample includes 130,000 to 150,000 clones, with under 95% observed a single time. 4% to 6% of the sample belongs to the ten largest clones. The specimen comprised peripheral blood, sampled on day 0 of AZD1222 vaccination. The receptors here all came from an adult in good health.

Written as DNA, the CDR3 is TGCGCCAGCAGCCAAGGTAGCGGGGGGTTGCATGAGCAGTTCTTC. It translates to CASSQGSGGLHEQFF. The chain recombines TRBV4-3 with TRBJ2-1; 10 bases match TRBD2. Germline V gives CDR1 LGHNA, CDR2 YSLEER. After removal of 1 base from V and 8 bases from J, the junction contained 5 bases not matched to a gene. The CDR3 consists of 15 residues.

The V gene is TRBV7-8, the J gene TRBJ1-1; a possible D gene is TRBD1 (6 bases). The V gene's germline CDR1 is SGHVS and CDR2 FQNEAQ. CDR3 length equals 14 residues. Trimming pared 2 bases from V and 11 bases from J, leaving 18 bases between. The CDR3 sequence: CASSLLGHISPAFF. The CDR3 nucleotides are TGTGCCAGCAGCTTACTGGGACACATAAGCCCGGCTTTCTTT.

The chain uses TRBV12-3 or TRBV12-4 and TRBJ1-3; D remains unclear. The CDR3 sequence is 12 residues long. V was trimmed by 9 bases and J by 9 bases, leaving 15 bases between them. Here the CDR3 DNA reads TGTGCCAGTCTTCAGGCCCTAGGCACCATATATTTT. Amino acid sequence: CASLQALGTIYF.

CDR3 sequence (DNA): TGTGCCAGCAGCCCCTACCTCGGACAGATGGATGAAGCTTTCTTT. Translation: CASSPYLGQMDEAFF. The chain recombines TRBV3-1 (or the pseudogene TRBV3-2) with TRBJ1-1; perhaps TRBD1 as D (6 bases). The CDR3 is 15 residues long. Per germline, CDR1 LGHDT and CDR2 YNNKEL (reference sequence). The V end was cut by 4 bases, the J end by 7 bases, with 19 bases between.

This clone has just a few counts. For the CDR3, the DNA is TGTGCCAGCAGTCGGACAGGAGGCTACACCTTC. It encodes CASSRTGGYTF. The chain has TRBV6-2 or TRBV6-3 and TRBJ1-2; 7 bases map to TRBD1. The trim removed 5 bases at V and 8 bases at J, leaving 2 bases unmatched. The CDR3 spans 11 residues. Per the germline V gene, CDR1 is MNHEY and CDR2 is SVGEGT.

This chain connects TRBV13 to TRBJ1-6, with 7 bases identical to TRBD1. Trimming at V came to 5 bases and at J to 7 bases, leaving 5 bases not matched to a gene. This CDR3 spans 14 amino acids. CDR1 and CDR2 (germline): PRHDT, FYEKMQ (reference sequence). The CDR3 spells CASSVNRGNSPLHF. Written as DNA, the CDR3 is TGTGCCAGCAGCGTAAACAGGGGCAATTCACCCCTCCACTTT.

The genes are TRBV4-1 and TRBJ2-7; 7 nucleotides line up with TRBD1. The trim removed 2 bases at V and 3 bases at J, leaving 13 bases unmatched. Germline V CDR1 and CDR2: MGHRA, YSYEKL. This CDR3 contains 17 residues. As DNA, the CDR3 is TGCGCCAGCAGCCAATTTCAGGGGGTGGTATCAATCTACGAGCAGTACTTC. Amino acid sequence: CASSQFQGVVSIYEQYF.

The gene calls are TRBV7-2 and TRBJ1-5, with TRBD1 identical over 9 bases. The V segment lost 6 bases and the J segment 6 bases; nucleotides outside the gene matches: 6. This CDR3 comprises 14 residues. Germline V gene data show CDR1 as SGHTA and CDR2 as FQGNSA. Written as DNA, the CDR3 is TGTGCCAGCAGTCGTACAGGGGGCACTCAGCCCCAGCATTTT. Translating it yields CASSRTGGTQPQHF.

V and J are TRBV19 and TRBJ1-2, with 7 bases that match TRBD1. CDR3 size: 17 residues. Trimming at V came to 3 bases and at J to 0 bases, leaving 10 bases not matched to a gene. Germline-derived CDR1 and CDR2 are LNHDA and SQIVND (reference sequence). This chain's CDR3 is CASSMGQRGPANYGYTF. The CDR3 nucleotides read TGTGCCAGTAGTATGGGACAGAGGGGGCCAGCTAACTATGGCTACACCTTC.

CDR3 bases: TGTGCCATCAGTGTTGACAGGGCGCAGTATTTT. This gives the protein CAISVDRAQYF. V gene TRBV10-3 combines with J gene TRBJ2-3; 7 bases are shared with TRBD1. J was trimmed by 10 bases and V by 4 bases; bases with no gene match: 2. The germline CDR1 and CDR2 sequences are ENHRY and SYGVKD. CDR3 length equals 11 residues.

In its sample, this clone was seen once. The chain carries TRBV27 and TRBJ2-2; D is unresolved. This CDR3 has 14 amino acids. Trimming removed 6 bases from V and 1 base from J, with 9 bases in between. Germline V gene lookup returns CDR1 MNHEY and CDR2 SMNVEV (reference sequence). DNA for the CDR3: TGTGCCAGCAGCCGACTTAAGAACACCGGGGAGCTGTTTTTT. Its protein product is CASSRLKNTGELFF.

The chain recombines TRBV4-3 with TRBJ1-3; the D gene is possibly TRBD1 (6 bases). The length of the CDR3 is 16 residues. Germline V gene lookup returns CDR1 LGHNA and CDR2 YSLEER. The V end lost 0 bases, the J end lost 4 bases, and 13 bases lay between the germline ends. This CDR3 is CASSQDRTVWGNTIYF. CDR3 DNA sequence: TGCGCCAGCAGCCAAGATAGGACAGTATGGGGAAACACCATATATTTT.

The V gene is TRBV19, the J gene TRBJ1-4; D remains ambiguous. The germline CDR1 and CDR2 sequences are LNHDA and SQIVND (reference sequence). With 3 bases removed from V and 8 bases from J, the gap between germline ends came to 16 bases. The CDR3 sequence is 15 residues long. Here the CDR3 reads CASSIRPQAMEKLFF. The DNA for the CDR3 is TGTGCCAGTAGTATTCGTCCGCAGGCAATGGAAAAACTGTTTTTT.

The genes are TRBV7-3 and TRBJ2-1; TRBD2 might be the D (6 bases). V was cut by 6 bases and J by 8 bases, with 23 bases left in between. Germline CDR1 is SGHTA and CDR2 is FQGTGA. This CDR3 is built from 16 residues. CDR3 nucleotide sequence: TGTGCCAGCAGTTCCTCGACCCGGGGGTGGGGCGATGAGCAGTTCTTC. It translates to CASSSSTRGWGDEQFF. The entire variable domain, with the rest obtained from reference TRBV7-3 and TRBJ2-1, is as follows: GAGVSQTPSNKVTEKGKYVELRCDPISGHTALYWYRQSLGQGPEFLIYFQGTGAADDSGLPNDRFFAVRPEGSVSTLKIQRTERGDSAVYLCASSSSTRGWGDEQFFGPGTRLTVL.

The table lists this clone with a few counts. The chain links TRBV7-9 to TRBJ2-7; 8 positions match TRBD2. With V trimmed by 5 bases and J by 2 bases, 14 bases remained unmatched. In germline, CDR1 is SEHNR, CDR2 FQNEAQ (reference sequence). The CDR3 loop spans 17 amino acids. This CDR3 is CASSTNLGTSSTYEQYF. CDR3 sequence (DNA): TGTGCCAGCAGCACCAATCTCGGGACTAGTTCAACCTACGAGCAGTACTTC.

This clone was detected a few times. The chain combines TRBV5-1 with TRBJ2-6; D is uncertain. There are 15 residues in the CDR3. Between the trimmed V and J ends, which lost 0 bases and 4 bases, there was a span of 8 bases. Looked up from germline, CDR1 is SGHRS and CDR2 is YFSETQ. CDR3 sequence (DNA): TGCGCCAGCAGCTTGGGCCCTTTGGGGGCCAACGTCCTGACTTTC. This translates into CASSLGPLGANVLTF.

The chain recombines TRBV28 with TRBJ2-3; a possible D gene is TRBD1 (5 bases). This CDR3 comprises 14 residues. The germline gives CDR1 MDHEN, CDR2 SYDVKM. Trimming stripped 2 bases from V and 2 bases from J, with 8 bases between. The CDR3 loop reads CASSLGQFTDTQYF. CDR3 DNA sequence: TGTGCCAGCAGTTTAGGACAATTCACAGATACGCAGTATTTT. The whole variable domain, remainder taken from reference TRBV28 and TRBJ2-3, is DVKVTQSSRYLVKRTGEKVFLECVQDMDHENMFWYRQDPGLGLRLIYFSYDVKMKEKGDIPEGYSVSREKKERFSLILESASTNQTSMYLCASSLGQFTDTQYFGPGTRLTVL.

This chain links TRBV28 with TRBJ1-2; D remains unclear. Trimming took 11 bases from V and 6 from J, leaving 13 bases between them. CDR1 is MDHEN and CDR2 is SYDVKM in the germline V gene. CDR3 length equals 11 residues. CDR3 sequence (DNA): TGTGCCTTATCCTCAGATAATGGCTACACCTTC. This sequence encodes CALSSDNGYTF.

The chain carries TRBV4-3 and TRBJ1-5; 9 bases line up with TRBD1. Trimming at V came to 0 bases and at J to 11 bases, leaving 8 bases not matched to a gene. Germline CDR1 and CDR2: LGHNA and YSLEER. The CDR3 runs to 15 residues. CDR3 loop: CASSQDPVGQGSQHF. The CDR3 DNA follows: TGCGCCAGCAGCCAAGATCCGGTGGGACAGGGATCCCAGCATTTT.

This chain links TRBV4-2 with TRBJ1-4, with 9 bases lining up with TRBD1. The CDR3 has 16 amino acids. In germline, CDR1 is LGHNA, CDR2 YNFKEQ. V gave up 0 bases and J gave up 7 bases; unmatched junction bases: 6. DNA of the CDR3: TGTGCCAGCAGCCAAGATCGGGACAGGGCAGGTGAAAAACTGTTTTTT. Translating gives CASSQDRDRAGEKLFF.

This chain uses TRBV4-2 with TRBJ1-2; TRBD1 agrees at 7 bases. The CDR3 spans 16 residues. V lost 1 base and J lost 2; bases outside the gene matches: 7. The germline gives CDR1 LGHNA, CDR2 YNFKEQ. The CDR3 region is CASSQVRGQQNYGYTF. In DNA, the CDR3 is TGTGCCAGCAGCCAAGTTCGGGGACAGCAGAACTATGGCTACACCTTC.

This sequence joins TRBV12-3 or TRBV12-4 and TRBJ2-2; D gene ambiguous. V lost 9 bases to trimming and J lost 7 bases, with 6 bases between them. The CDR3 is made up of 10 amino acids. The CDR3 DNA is TGTGCCAGTGCCAGCGGGGAGCTGTTTTTT. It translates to CASASGELFF.

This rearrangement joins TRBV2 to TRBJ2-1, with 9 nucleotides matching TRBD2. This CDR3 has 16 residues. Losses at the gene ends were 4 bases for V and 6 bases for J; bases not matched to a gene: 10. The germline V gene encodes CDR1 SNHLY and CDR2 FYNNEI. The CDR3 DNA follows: TGTGCCAGCAGTGCGCTAGCGGGAAACTCCGTCAATGAGCAGTTCTTC. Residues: CASSALAGNSVNEQFF.

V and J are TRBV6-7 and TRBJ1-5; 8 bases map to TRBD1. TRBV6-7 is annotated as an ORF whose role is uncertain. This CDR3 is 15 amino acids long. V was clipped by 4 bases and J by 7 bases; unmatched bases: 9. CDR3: CASSSPTGAGQPQHF. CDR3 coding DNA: TGTGCCAGCAGTTCCCCGACAGGGGCCGGACAGCCCCAGCATTTT.

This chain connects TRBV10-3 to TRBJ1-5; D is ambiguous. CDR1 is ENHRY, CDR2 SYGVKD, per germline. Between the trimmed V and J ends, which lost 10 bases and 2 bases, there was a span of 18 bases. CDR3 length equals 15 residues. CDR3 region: CATRDWEEGNQPQHF. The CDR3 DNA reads TGTGCCACCCGCGACTGGGAGGAAGGCAATCAGCCCCAGCATTTT.